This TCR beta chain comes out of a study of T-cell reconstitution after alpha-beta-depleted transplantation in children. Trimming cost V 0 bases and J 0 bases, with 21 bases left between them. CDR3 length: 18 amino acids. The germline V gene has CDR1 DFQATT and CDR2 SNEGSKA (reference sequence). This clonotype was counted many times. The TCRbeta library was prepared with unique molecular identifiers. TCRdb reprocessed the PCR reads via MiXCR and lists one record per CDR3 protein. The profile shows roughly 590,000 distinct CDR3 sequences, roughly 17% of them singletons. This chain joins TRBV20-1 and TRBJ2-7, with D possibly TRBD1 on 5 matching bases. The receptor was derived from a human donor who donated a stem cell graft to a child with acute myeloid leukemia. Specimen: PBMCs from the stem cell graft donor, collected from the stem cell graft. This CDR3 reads CSAREVGAGWATSYEQYF. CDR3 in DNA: TGCAGTGCTAGAGAAGTTGGGGCAGGTTGGGCTACCTCCTACGAGCAGTACTTC.